The 7 T cell receptor beta chains below were found in one sample sequenced in a study of T-cell memory formation after mild COVID-19. TCRdb reprocessed the 5' RACE reads with MiXCR, giving one entry per CDR3 protein. This table has approximately 250,000 distinct CDR3 sequences, approximately 16% appearing once. What was sequenced was PBMCs or a T cell subset sorted from them (not recorded which). All receptors derive from a young man who had mild COVID-19 (a few samples of this study predate the infection). Cell type and time point are not known.

This chain joins TRBV3-1 and TRBJ1-4, with D possibly TRBD1 on 5 matching bases. Deletions cut 2 bases from V and 6 bases from J, with 16 bases between. This CDR3 comprises 16 residues. Germline V gene sequence: CDR1 LGHDT, CDR2 YNNKEL (reference sequence). The CDR3 loop is CASSQRWGGADEKLFF. DNA of the CDR3: TGTGCCAGCAGCCAACGGTGGGGAGGGGCAGATGAAAAACTGTTTTTT.

The V gene is TRBV20-1, the J gene TRBJ1-5; weak D call: TRBD1 (5 bases). Looked up from germline, CDR1 is DFQATT and CDR2 is SNEGSKA (reference sequence). The CDR3 length is 14 residues. Deletions cut 6 bases from V and 0 bases from J, with 12 bases between. This CDR3 reads CSALSRDSNQPQHF. Written as DNA, the CDR3 is TGCAGTGCCTTGAGCAGGGATAGCAATCAGCCCCAGCATTTT.

This sequence joins TRBV18 and TRBJ1-1; 9 positions agree with TRBD1. The CDR3 is 13 amino acids. The V segment lost 3 bases and the J segment 9 bases; nucleotides outside the gene matches: 5. Germline-derived CDR1 and CDR2 are KGHSH and LQKENI. The CDR3 loop reads CASSPRTGDKAFF. CDR3 nucleotides: TGTGCCAGCTCACCGAGGACAGGGGATAAAGCTTTCTTT.

This clonotype was seen more than once but under ten times. The CDR3 nucleotides are TGTGCCAGCAGTTCCAACCAGGACTACTATGGCTACACCTTC. Its translation: CASSSNQDYYGYTF. J is TRBJ1-2 and V is TRBV27; D gene unclear. CDR1 is MNHEY, CDR2 SMNVEV, per germline (reference sequence). This CDR3 spans 14 amino acids. The V gene lost 4 bases and the J gene lost 3 bases, with 12 bases spanning the gap.

The V call is TRBV7-9, the J call TRBJ2-5; TRBD2 is a possible D gene (6 bases). The CDR3 loop spans 16 amino acids. Trimming removed 5 bases from V and 2 bases from J, with 18 bases in between. CDR1 is SEHNR and CDR2 is FQNEAQ in the germline V gene (reference sequence). For the CDR3, the DNA is TGTGCCAGCAGCGCCCCGGCGCGCGGGGAACAAGAGACCCAGTACTTC. It codes for CASSAPARGEQETQYF.

This clonotype has just a few counts. The chain joins TRBV11-2 to TRBJ2-1, with 7 bases fitting TRBD2. This CDR3 is built from 17 residues. V dropped 0 bases and J dropped 0; count of bases not matched to a gene: 5. Germline values: CDR1 SGHAT, CDR2 FQNNGV. CDR3 sequence: CASSLDPRGSSYNEQFF. The CDR3 DNA is TGTGCCAGCAGCTTAGATCCGCGGGGGAGCTCCTACAATGAGCAGTTCTTC.

J is TRBJ2-7 and V is TRBV20-1, with 7 positions matching TRBD1. There are 11 residues in the CDR3. With 6 bases clipped from V and 6 bases from J, the junction kept 5 bases outside the gene matches. Germline assignment: CDR1 DFQATT and CDR2 SNEGSKA (reference sequence). The CDR3 reads CSAPDRTEQYF. The CDR3 nucleotides are TGCAGTGCCCCGGACAGGACCGAGCAGTACTTC.